One and the same sample provided the 23 T cell receptor beta chains below, sequenced in a study of cytomegalovirus exposure and HLA in healthy donors (dated by TCRdb to about 2017). The library relied on the immunoSEQ multiplex PCR assay. A mixture of 60 forward primers for TCR Vbeta segments and 13 reverse primers for TCR Jbeta segments was used in the multiplex PCR. The immuneACCESS repertoire file appears here via TCRdb, limited to in-frame rearrangements. These files lack a portion of the clones; in checked studies, under half of the deficit traces to unresolved V genes, and the cause of the others is not known. In this sample the table shows 150,000 to 200,000 clones, more than 80% of which occur a single time. Together, the top ten hold just under 5% of the sample. Source material: PBMCs. Source of these receptors: a woman aged 18-30 years in good health and CMV-seropositive.

The chain has TRBV29-1 and TRBJ1-2; maybe TRBD1 (6 bases). This CDR3 contains 11 residues. Germline V gene sequence: CDR1 SQVTM, CDR2 ANQGSEA. The V end was cut by 4 bases, the J end by 8 bases, with 11 bases between. The CDR3 coding sequence is TGCAGCGTTGCAGGGGCGCGGGGCTACACCTTC. Protein sequence: CSVAGARGYTF. Variable domain in full (rest from reference TRBV29-1 and TRBJ1-2): SAVISQKPSRDICQRGTSLTIQCQVDSQVTMMFWYRQQPGQSLTLIATANQGSEATYESGFVIDKFPISRPNLTFSTLTVSNMSPEDSSIYLCSVAGARGYTFGSGTRLTVV.

In DNA, the CDR3 is TGTGCCAGCAGCTTAGTAAGAAAGGACAGGGAGTATCAAGAGACCCAGTACTTC. This codes for CASSLVRKDREYQETQYF. This rearrangement joins TRBV7-2 to TRBJ2-5, with TRBD1 matching 8 bases. Unmatched junction bases numbered 12, after V lost 1 base and J lost 2 bases. The CDR3 sequence is 18 residues long. CDR1 SGHTA and CDR2 FQGNSA come from the germline V gene.

This sequence joins TRBV5-4 and TRBJ2-7, with a possible D match to TRBD1 (6 bases). The V and J ends lost 3 bases and 7 bases respectively, with 11 bases between them. The germline V gene encodes CDR1 SGHNT and CDR2 YYREEE (reference sequence). The length of the CDR3 is 12 residues. CDR3 sequence: CASSSTQGEQYF. CDR3 in DNA: TGTGCCAGCAGCTCTACCCAGGGGGAGCAGTACTTC.

The V call is TRBV7-6, the J call TRBJ2-2; TRBD2 matches at 8 bases. The CDR3 runs 16 residues. V lost 2 bases, J lost 4 bases, and 6 bases stayed unmatched. The germline V gene encodes CDR1 SGHVS and CDR2 FNYEAQ. In DNA form, the CDR3 reads TGTGCCAGCAGCTTATTTCCCCGGGGGGGCACCGGGGAGCTGTTTTTT. Protein: CASSLFPRGGTGELFF.

This sequence joins TRBV6-5 and TRBJ1-5, with TRBD1 identical over 7 bases. After removal of 5 bases from V and 8 bases from J, the junction contained 6 bases not matched to a gene. CDR1 and CDR2 (germline): MNHEY, SVGAGI. The length of the CDR3 is 13 residues. For the CDR3, the DNA is TGTGCCAGCAGTAACAGGGGTATGGAGCCCCAGCATTTT. The encoded protein is CASSNRGMEPQHF.

The V and J genes are TRBV9 and TRBJ2-7; D is uncertain. V dropped 3 bases and J dropped 3 bases, with 7 bases sitting between them. Germline values: CDR1 SGDLS, CDR2 YYNGEE. CDR3 size: 12 residues. CDR3 DNA: TGTGCCAGCAGCGACTCCGACTACGAGCAGTACTTC. This gives the protein CASSDSDYEQYF. The full variable domain, rest sourced from reference TRBV9 and TRBJ2-7, is DSGVTQTPKHLITATGQRVTLRCSPRSGDLSVYWYQQSLDQGLQFLIQYYNGEERAKGNILERFSAQQFPDLHSELNLSSLELGDSALYFCASSDSDYEQYFGPGTRLTVT.

This clone appeared a few times. Other nucleotide sequences from this sample produce the same CDR3. The gene calls are TRBV19 and TRBJ2-5; maybe TRBD2 (6 bases). The CDR3 has 14 amino acids. Germline CDR1 reads LNHDA; CDR2 reads SQIVND (reference sequence). Deletions cut 4 bases from V and 2 bases from J, with 11 bases between. CDR3 bases: TGTGCCAGTAGTAATCCGGGACTGCAAGAGACCCAGTACTTC. This codes for CASSNPGLQETQYF.

CDR3 sequence reads: CASSLVRSVRGGRETQYF. As DNA, the CDR3 is TGTGCCAGCAGCTTAGTAAGGTCCGTCCGAGGGGGTCGGGAGACCCAGTACTTC. The V gene is TRBV7-8, the J gene TRBJ2-5; possible D gene TRBD1, 6 bases. Germline V gives CDR1 SGHVS, CDR2 FQNEAQ. The CDR3 is 18 amino acids. Trimming took 1 base from V and 5 from J, leaving 23 bases between them.

This sequence joins TRBV27 and TRBJ2-7; a weak D match, TRBD2 (5 bases). Trimming removed 8 bases at V and 3 bases at J, with 20 bases between. CDR1 is MNHEY, CDR2 SMNVEV, per germline (reference sequence). This CDR3 region has 15 residues. The CDR3 loop reads CASLQRLAGGYEQYF. In DNA, the CDR3 is TGTGCCAGCCTCCAGAGGCTAGCCGGTGGCTACGAGCAGTACTTC.

This clone was seen only a few times. The chain couples TRBV7-2 to TRBJ1-1; D gene unclear. The CDR3 is made up of 16 amino acids. With 1 base removed from V and 4 bases from J, the gap between germline ends came to 16 bases. CDR1 and CDR2 (germline): SGHTA, FQGNSA. DNA of the CDR3: TGTGCCAGCAGCTTAGACGGCAACCCCGGAGGCACTGAAGCTTTCTTT. Protein: CASSLDGNPGGTEAFF.

The chain uses TRBV6-5 and TRBJ1-1; D remains unclear. The germline V gene has CDR1 MNHEY and CDR2 SVGAGI. Deletions cut 0 bases from V and 7 bases from J, with 12 bases between. The CDR3 has 14 residues. CDR3 sequence (DNA): TGTGCCAGCAGTTACTCGGCAGGCAGCCTTGAAGCTTTCTTT. Translating gives CASSYSAGSLEAFF.

The chain recombines TRBV6-5 with TRBJ2-6, with D maybe TRBD1 (6 bases). Trimming removed 8 bases at V and 4 bases at J, with 15 bases between. The CDR3 contains 15 residues. Looked up from germline, CDR1 is MNHEY and CDR2 is SVGAGI. The CDR3 here is CASRRTGTGANVLTF. In DNA form, the CDR3 reads TGTGCCAGCCGGAGAACAGGGACCGGGGCCAACGTCCTGACTTTC.

The chain carries TRBV5-6 and TRBJ1-1, with a weak D call TRBD1 (6 bases). Trimming shortened V by 2 bases and J by 7 bases, and 9 bases separated the two germline ends. Germline V lookup: CDR1 SGHDT, CDR2 YYEEEE. The CDR3 sequence is 12 residues long. In nucleotides, the CDR3 is TGTGCCAGCAGCTTTGGGACACTTGAAGCTTTCTTT. Translation gives CASSFGTLEAFF.

The chain has TRBV18 and TRBJ1-6; D ambiguous. Germline V gives CDR1 KGHSH, CDR2 LQKENI. Deletions cut 2 bases from V and 8 bases from J, with 13 bases between. The CDR3 contains 15 residues. CDR3 loop: CASSPAAQRDSPLHF. The CDR3, as DNA: TGTGCCAGCTCACCAGCGGCCCAGCGGGATTCACCCCTCCACTTT.

The chain is built from TRBV30 and TRBJ2-2; 7 bases are a match to TRBD1. V trimming: 5 bases; J trimming: 0 bases; junction bases outside the gene matches: 9. The CDR3 consists of 16 residues. Looked up from germline, CDR1 is GTSNPN and CDR2 is SVGIG (reference sequence). The CDR3 region has the DNA TGTGCCTGGGGGGGAGACGGGACAGCGAACACCGGGGAGCTGTTTTTT. Translating gives CAWGGDGTANTGELFF.

V and J are TRBV6-5 and TRBJ1-2; 10 positions match TRBD1. J gave up 6 bases and V 7 bases, and 11 bases lay outside the gene matches. The length of the CDR3 is 15 residues. CDR1 MNHEY and CDR2 SVGAGI come from the germline V gene. The CDR3 nucleotides are TGTGCCAGCACCCCTTTTCCCGGGACAGGGGATGGCTACACCTTC. This translates into CASTPFPGTGDGYTF.

The chain carries TRBV30 and TRBJ1-5; possible D gene TRBD1, 6 bases. CDR1 and CDR2 (germline): GTSNPN, SVGIG (reference sequence). The CDR3 contains 15 residues. The ends were cut back, 3 bases at V and 3 bases at J, with 15 bases in the middle. The CDR3 nucleotides read TGTGCCTGGAGCATTGGGGGCCAACACAATCAGCCCCAGCATTTT. Its translation is CAWSIGGQHNQPQHF.

The chain is built from TRBV6-1 and TRBJ2-2; a weak D match, TRBD2 (5 bases). Germline V CDR1 and CDR2: MNHNS, SASEGT. The CDR3 covers 14 residues. The ends were cut back, 8 bases at V and 0 bases at J, with 10 bases in the middle. As DNA, the CDR3 is TGTGCCAGCTGGAGGTACGCGAACACCGGGGAGCTGTTTTTT. Its protein product is CASWRYANTGELFF.

This chain joins TRBV6-1 and TRBJ2-5; TRBD1 is a possible D gene (5 bases). V lost 3 bases to trimming and J lost 2 bases, with 7 bases between them. The CDR3 is 13 amino acids. Per germline, CDR1 MNHNS and CDR2 SASEGT. CDR3 DNA sequence: TGTGCCAGCAGTGACCAGGGACAAGAGACCCAGTACTTC. This gives the protein CASSDQGQETQYF.

V gene TRBV9 combines with J gene TRBJ2-3; D might be TRBD2 (5 bases). The length of the CDR3 is 14 residues. V lost 0 bases, J lost 4 bases, and 9 bases lay in between. Germline V gene sequence: CDR1 SGDLS, CDR2 YYNGEE. DNA of the CDR3: TGTGCCAGCAGCGTAGGGGGAGCGCCAGATACGCAGTATTTT. It codes for CASSVGGAPDTQYF.

This clone appeared a single time. The gene calls are TRBV2 and TRBJ2-7; 9 bases are shared with TRBD1. The CDR3 runs to 15 residues. V shed 3 bases, J shed 0 bases, and the junction held 3 bases outside the gene matches. CDR1 and CDR2 (germline): SNHLY, FYNNEI. The CDR3 spells CASSEPGQGSYEQYF. The CDR3 nucleotides read TGTGCCAGCAGTGAGCCGGGACAGGGCTCCTACGAGCAGTACTTC.

The J gene is TRBJ2-3, the V gene TRBV11-2, with 7 bases fitting TRBD1. Germline V lookup: CDR1 SGHAT, CDR2 FQNNGV. V dropped 1 base and J dropped 7; count of bases not matched to a gene: 5. The CDR3 is 14 amino acids. The CDR3 loop is CASSLGTGQYTQYF. The DNA for the CDR3 is TGTGCCAGCAGCTTAGGAACGGGACAGTATACGCAGTATTTT.

This chain links TRBV6-1 with TRBJ2-3, with D maybe TRBD1 (5 bases). The CDR3 length is 14 residues. Germline CDR1 is MNHNS and CDR2 is SASEGT. Trimming removed 4 bases at V and 2 bases at J, with 10 bases between. The CDR3 DNA reads as TGTGCCAGCAGTGCGCGACAGAACACAGATACGCAGTATTTT. Protein product: CASSARQNTDTQYF.